One TCR beta chain is described in this entry. Its antigen is undetermined. This sample is part of a study of T cell responses to AZD1222 COVID-19 vaccine. Study-wide results and caveats: Repertoire collection took place solely once the T cell response had peaked. Spike-specific TCR breadth rose after two AZD1222 doses, and depth rose as well. Nearly half of spike-specific TCRs reportedly target unmutated variant regions.

Pooling covered second doses at about 4 or about 12 weeks. Some clones are missing from TCRdb's copy, which holds only in-frame ones; the method was immunoSEQ multiplex PCR. In the table there are 110,000 or so clones, approximately 90% of which are singletons. This sequence originates from an adult who received the AZD1222 COVID-19 vaccine. The material was peripheral blood, obtained 28 days after the second AZD1222 dose.

This CDR3 is CASSLGTRTATGELFF. CDR3 nucleotides: TGCGCCAGCAGCTTAGGGACACGGACGGCCACCGGGGAGCTGTTTTTT. The chain is built from TRBV5-1 and TRBJ2-2; D is perhaps TRBD1 (6 bases). The CDR3 extends over 16 amino acids. V was clipped by 2 bases and J by 4 bases, with 15 bases between them. Germline lookup yields CDR1 SGHRS and CDR2 YFSETQ.